This is a list of T cell receptor beta chains from one sample in a study of shared clonotypes between healthy human individuals. Here immunoSEQ multiplex PCR was the method, and the copy in TCRdb shows in-frame clones only, minus some. The repertoire holds around 2,000,000 clones, approximately 95% seen once, with 0.13% in the top ten. Sequences were obtained from naive CD4+ T cells sorted from blood. The receptor set was obtained from a man aged 18 to 30 in good health. CDR3s include the opening cysteine and the closing phenylalanine or tryptophan. D genes are given only for firm matches. Clone size is stated in some rows and not others, as once, few, many or a class when expanded.

size	V	J	D	CDR3	DNA
.	TRBV7-2	TRBJ2-3	.	CASSSEPSGGTDTQYF	TGTGCCAGCAGCTCCGAACCTTCAGGGGGGACAGATACGCAGTATTTT
.	TRBV6-1	TRBJ1-1	.	CASSEGRGTEAFF	TGTGCCAGCAGTGAAGGGCGGGGGACTGAAGCTTTCTTT
once	TRBV27	TRBJ2-4	.	CASSFTGEGNIQYF	TGTGCCAGCAGTTTTACAGGGGAGGGGAACATTCAGTACTTC
.	TRBV5-6	TRBJ1-1	.	CASSPTRNTEAFF	TGTGCCAGCAGCCCTACACGGAACACTGAAGCTTTCTTT
.	TRBV10-1	TRBJ2-3	.	CASSLLGDTQYF	TGCGCCAGCAGCCTCTTGGGAGATACGCAGTATTTT
.	TRBV5-1	TRBJ1-6	.	CASSPGTSSYNSPLHF	TGCGCCAGCAGCCCTGGCACGAGCTCCTATAATTCACCCCTCCACTTT
.	TRBV2	TRBJ2-3	.	CASRGDTDTQYF	TGTGCCAGCAGGGGCGACACAGATACGCAGTATTTT
once	TRBV6-6	TRBJ1-5	.	CASSFGGPTQPQHF	TGTGCCAGCAGTTTCGGGGGTCCCACTCAGCCCCAGCATTTT
.	TRBV6-1	TRBJ1-4	.	CATSGPGSVEKLFF	TGTGCCACCTCGGGGCCAGGGTCGGTAGAAAAACTGTTTTTT
.	TRBV27	TRBJ1-2	.	CASSHLPPRGGYGYTF	TGTGCCAGCAGTCACCTCCCACCACGGGGCGGGTATGGCTACACCTTC
.	TRBV7-7	TRBJ2-5	TRBD2	CASSFMSGGQETQYF	TGTGCTAGCAGCTTCATGAGCGGGGGGCAAGAGACCCAGTACTTC
.	TRBV19	TRBJ2-2	TRBD1	CASSMDLTGYTGELFF	TGTGCCAGTAGTATGGATTTGACAGGGTACACCGGGGAGCTGTTTTTT
.	TRBV18	TRBJ2-3	.	CASSPQPDTQYF	TGTGCCAGCTCACCTCAACCAGATACGCAGTATTTT
.	TRBV7-2	TRBJ2-1	.	CASSLNRVIKFF	TGTGCCAGCAGCTTAAACAGGGTTATTAAGTTCTTC
.	TRBV30	TRBJ1-1	.	CAWKAASPNTEAFF	TGTGCCTGGAAAGCTGCCAGCCCGAACACTGAAGCTTTCTTT
.	TRBV25-1	TRBJ1-6	.	CASSEHSPRDNSPLHF	TGTGCCAGCAGTGAACACAGCCCGAGGGATAATTCACCCCTCCACTTT
.	TRBV11-2	TRBJ2-7	TRBD2	CATASRGSYEQYF	TGTGCCACAGCGTCTCGCGGGAGCTACGAGCAGTACTTC
.	TRBV6-1	TRBJ2-7	.	CASSDDTPYEQYF	TGTGCCAGCAGTGATGACACCCCCTACGAGCAGTACTTC
few	TRBV6-1	TRBJ1-6	.	CASSGGAGILSPLHF	TGTGCCAGCAGTGGAGGGGCAGGGATTTTGTCACCCCTCCACTTT
.	TRBV19	TRBJ1-1	.	CASTSGFFMNTEAFF	TGTGCCAGTACCTCAGGGTTCTTTATGAACACTGAAGCTTTCTTT
.	TRBV28	TRBJ1-3	.	CASSLEGTSGNTIYF	TGTGCCAGCAGTTTGGAGGGGACCTCTGGAAACACCATATATTTT
.	TRBV11-2	TRBJ2-5	TRBD1	CASSYDRGWRETQYF	TGTGCCAGCAGCTACGACAGGGGATGGCGTGAGACCCAGTACTTC
.	TRBV2	TRBJ1-5	.	CASSEMVEQPQHF	TGTGCCAGCAGTGAAATGGTGGAGCAGCCCCAGCATTTT
.	TRBV5-1	TRBJ2-2	.	CASSLDRELFF	TGCGCCAGCAGCTTGGACCGGGAGCTGTTTTTT
.	TRBV9	TRBJ1-3	.	CASSVDPRTDRSGNTIYF	TGTGCCAGCAGCGTAGACCCACGGACAGACCGCTCTGGAAACACCATATATTTT
.	TRBV6-6	TRBJ2-5	TRBD1	CASSGLDRVQETQYF	TGTGCCAGCAGTGGATTGGACAGGGTCCAAGAGACCCAGTACTTC
.	TRBV4-1	TRBJ2-2	.	CASSQDLGNTGELFF	TGCGCCAGCAGCCAAGATCTAGGGAACACCGGGGAGCTGTTTTTT
.	TRBV7-9	TRBJ2-7	TRBD1	CASSSGQIAYEQYF	TGTGCCAGCAGCTCGGGACAGATCGCCTACGAGCAGTACTTC
.	TRBV6-5	TRBJ1-2	.	CASSRQIFGYTF	TGTGCCAGCAGTCGACAGATTTTTGGCTACACCTTC
.	TRBV30	TRBJ1-3	.	CAWSQGLSSGNTIYF	TGTGCCTGGAGCCAAGGGTTGTCCTCTGGAAACACCATATATTTT
.	TRBV19	TRBJ2-2	TRBD1	CASETGGTPNTGELFF	TGTGCCAGTGAGACAGGGGGCACTCCAAACACCGGGGAGCTGTTTTTT
.	TRBV6-5	TRBJ1-1	.	CASSSPPDRTEAFF	TGTGCCAGCAGTTCCCCCCCCGATCGAACTGAAGCTTTCTTT
.	TRBV4-1	TRBJ1-4	.	CASSRVGVNEKLFF	TGCGCCAGCAGCCGAGTGGGTGTGAATGAAAAACTGTTTTTT
.	TRBV5-1	TRBJ1-1	.	CASREGTPNTEAFF	TGCGCCAGCAGGGAGGGGACTCCGAACACTGAAGCTTTCTTT
.	TRBV30	TRBJ2-2	.	CAWSLDRDTGELFF	TGTGCCTGGAGTCTAGACAGAGACACCGGGGAGCTGTTTTTT
.	TRBV19	TRBJ1-4	TRBD1	CASSMGRTGAEKLFF	TGTGCCAGTAGTATGGGGAGGACAGGGGCTGAAAAACTGTTTTTT
once	TRBV2	TRBJ2-7	.	CASSGQQTTYEQYF	TGTGCCAGCAGTGGTCAACAGACCACCTACGAGCAGTACTTC
.	TRBV19	TRBJ2-6	.	CASSIWFLTKSGANVLTF	TGTGCCAGTAGTATTTGGTTCCTCACCAAGTCTGGGGCCAACGTCCTGACTTTC
few	TRBV5-5	TRBJ2-7	.	CASSLRDASYEQYF	TGTGCCAGCAGCCTCCGGGACGCGTCCTACGAGCAGTACTTC
.	TRBV30	TRBJ2-2	.	CAWSVRVQTGELFF	TGTGCCTGGAGTGTACGAGTCCAAACCGGGGAGCTGTTTTTT